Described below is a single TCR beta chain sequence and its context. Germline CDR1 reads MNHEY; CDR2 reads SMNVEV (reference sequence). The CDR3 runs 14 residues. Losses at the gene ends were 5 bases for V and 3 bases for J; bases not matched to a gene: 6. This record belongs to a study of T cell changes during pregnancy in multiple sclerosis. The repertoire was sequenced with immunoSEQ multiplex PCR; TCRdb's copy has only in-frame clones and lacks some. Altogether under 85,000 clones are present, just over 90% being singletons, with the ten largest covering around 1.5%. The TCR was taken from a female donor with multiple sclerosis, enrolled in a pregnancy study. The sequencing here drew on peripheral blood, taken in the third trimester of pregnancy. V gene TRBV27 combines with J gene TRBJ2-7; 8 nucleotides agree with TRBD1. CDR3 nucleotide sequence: TGTGCCAGCAGTGAGTTGGACAGGGTCTACGAGCAGTACTTC. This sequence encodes CASSELDRVYEQYF.